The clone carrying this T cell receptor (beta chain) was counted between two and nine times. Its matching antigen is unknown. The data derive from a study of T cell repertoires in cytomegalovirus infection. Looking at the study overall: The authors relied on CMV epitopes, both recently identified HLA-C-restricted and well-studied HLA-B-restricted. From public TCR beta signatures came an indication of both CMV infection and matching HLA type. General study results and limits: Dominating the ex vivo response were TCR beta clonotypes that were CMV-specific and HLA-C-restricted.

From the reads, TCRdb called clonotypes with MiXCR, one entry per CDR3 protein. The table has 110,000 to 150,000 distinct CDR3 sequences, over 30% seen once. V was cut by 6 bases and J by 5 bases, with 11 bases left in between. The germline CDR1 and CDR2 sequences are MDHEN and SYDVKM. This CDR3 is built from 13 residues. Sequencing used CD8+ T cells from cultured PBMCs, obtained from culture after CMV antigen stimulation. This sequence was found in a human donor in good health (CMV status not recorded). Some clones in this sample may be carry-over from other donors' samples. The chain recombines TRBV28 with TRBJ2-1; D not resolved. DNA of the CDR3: TGTGCCAGCAGACTTCTAGGGCACAATGAGCAGTTCTTC. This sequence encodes CASRLLGHNEQFF.